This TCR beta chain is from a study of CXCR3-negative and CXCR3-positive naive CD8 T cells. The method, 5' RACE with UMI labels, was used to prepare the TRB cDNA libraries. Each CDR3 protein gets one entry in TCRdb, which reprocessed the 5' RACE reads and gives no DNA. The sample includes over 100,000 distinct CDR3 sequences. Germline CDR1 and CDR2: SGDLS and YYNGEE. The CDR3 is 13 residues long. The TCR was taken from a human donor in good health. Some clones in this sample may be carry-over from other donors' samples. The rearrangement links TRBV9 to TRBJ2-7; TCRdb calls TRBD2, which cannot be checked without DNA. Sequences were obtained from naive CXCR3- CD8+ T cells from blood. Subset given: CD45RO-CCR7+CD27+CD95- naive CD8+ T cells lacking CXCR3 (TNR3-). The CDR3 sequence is CASNREGMDEQYF.